The source of this T cell receptor beta chain is a study of blood T cell repertoires in COVID-19. Trimming cost V 0 bases and J 9 bases, with 11 bases left between them. This CDR3 region has 13 residues. Using immunoSEQ multiplex PCR, the repertoire was profiled, and TCRdb retains in-frame clones only, with some absent. The table includes around 260,000 clones, approximately 91% detected once. This TCR was recovered from a human donor in a cohort sampled during active COVID-19. This chain links TRBV12-3 or TRBV12-4 with TRBJ1-2, with D possibly being TRBD1 (5 bases). Sequenced: peripheral blood. The CDR3 DNA reads TGTGCCAGCAGTTTAGCGCGGGACGCCAGCTACACCTTC. It codes for CASSLARDASYTF.